A single T cell receptor beta chain is shown here with its context. The entry originates in a study of blood T cell repertoires in COVID-19. As originally analysed: Amplified reference gene primers provided the basis for estimating nucleated cell counts. Measured with immunoSEQ multiplex PCR; TCRdb has only the in-frame clones, and not every one. The V and J calls and clone size are taken from that table; D and trimming were inferred from the DNA. Among fewer than 300,000 clones listed, 90% to 95% were seen once. Per the germline V gene, CDR1 is GTSNPN and CDR2 is SVGIG (reference sequence). This CDR3 region has 14 residues. V lost 2 bases and J 1 base, leaving 12 bases between the germline ends.

V gene TRBV30 combines with J gene TRBJ2-7, with D hard to call. This TCR was recovered from a woman younger than 45 with COVID-19, enrolled during active disease. The specimen was peripheral blood. In nucleotides, the CDR3 is TGTGCCTGGAGTACGTTTGGCAGGTCCTACGAGCAGTACTTC. Protein product: CAWSTFGRSYEQYF. The full variable domain, its missing parts supplied by reference TRBV30 and TRBJ2-7, is SQTIHQWPATLVQPVGSPLSLECTVEGTSNPNLYWYRQAAGRGLQLLFYSVGIGQISSEVPQNLSASRPQDRQFILSSKKLLLSDSGFYLCAWSTFGRSYEQYFGPGTRLTVT.